The rows below give T cell receptor beta chains drawn from one sample of a study of blood T cells in healthy people across ages. A single record per CDR3 protein comes from TCRdb applying MiXCR to the 5' RACE reads. The table lists hundreds of thousands of distinct CDR3 sequences, approximately 50% of them singletons. Input material: blood. The receptor set was obtained from a woman in her sixties in good health. The conserved cysteine and the conserved F or W are not part of the CDR3 here. Fields, in order: CDR3 length, J gene, V gene, CDR3 protein.

length: 11; J: TRBJ1-5; V: TRBV14; CDR3: ASSQDMTQPQH
length: 12; J: TRBJ1-4; V: TRBV5-1; CDR3: ASSQSPTNEKLF
length: 9; J: TRBJ2-7; V: TRBV27; CDR3: ASTWGDEQY
length: 13; J: TRBJ2-7; V: TRBV20-1; CDR3: SALPPGLGAYEQY
length: 13; J: TRBJ2-5; V: TRBV11-2; CDR3: ASSLQGGVGETQY
length: 14; J: TRBJ2-7; V: TRBV7-2; CDR3: AGSQIGLAGGYEQY
length: 13; J: TRBJ1-2; V: TRBV4-3; CDR3: ASSQGQEGAYGYT
length: 15; J: NA; V: TRBV4-2; CDR3: ASSQQSGRAAYNEQY
length: 13; J: TRBJ1-1; V: TRBV11-2; CDR3: ASSLEGEMNTEAF
length: 13; J: TRBJ2-5; V: TRBV2; CDR3: ASREPGQGLETQY
length: 12; J: TRBJ1-2; V: TRBV28; CDR3: ASSEPGGIGGYT
length: 10; J: TRBJ2-7; V: TRBV7-2; CDR3: ASSSTGIEQY
length: 13; J: TRBJ2-3; V: TRBV7-2; CDR3: ARSLEASMVDTQY
length: 12; J: TRBJ1-1; V: TRBV7-3; CDR3: ASSWTGDLAEAF
length: 13; J: TRBJ2-1; V: TRBV7-2; CDR3: ASSRLAGGLDEQF
length: 10; J: TRBJ2-1; V: TRBV20-1; CDR3: SAARGGNEQF
length: 12; J: TRBJ2-3; V: TRBV7-2; CDR3: ASSFSTSTDTQY
length: 11; J: TRBJ1-2; V: TRBV11-1; CDR3: ASSYDRDYGYT
length: 11; J: TRBJ1-2; V: TRBV19; CDR3: ASSRGAYYGYT
length: 13; J: TRBJ1-2; V: TRBV9; CDR3: ASSAGLQGAQGYT
length: 17; J: TRBJ2-1; V: TRBV6-5; CDR3: ASSYRQRRAGGAYNEQF
length: 13; J: TRBJ2-7; V: TRBV4-2; CDR3: ASSQDQTSSYEQY
length: 13; J: TRBJ2-7; V: TRBV20-1; CDR3: SARDGGRPSYEQY
length: 11; J: TRBJ2-1; V: TRBV20-1; CDR3: SALPGQGAKQF
length: 12; J: TRBJ1-2; V: TRBV28; CDR3: ASSLSSVSGSYT
length: 12; J: TRBJ1-1; V: TRBV4-2; CDR3: ASSPAGENTEAF
length: 13; J: TRBJ2-7; V: TRBV4-3; CDR3: ASSQGGLSSYEQY
length: 11; J: TRBJ2-3; V: TRBV7-3; CDR3: ASSFTGGDTQY
length: 13; J: TRBJ2-2; V: TRBV5-1; CDR3: ASSLGSRDTGELF
length: 13; J: TRBJ2-1; V: TRBV7-2; CDR3: AGSLGTPAYNEQF
length: 12; J: TRBJ1-1; V: TRBV6-6; CDR3: ASSYRGLNTEAF
length: 14; J: TRBJ2-1; V: TRBV20-1; CDR3: SARAAGGSSYNEQF
length: 11; J: TRBJ2-7; V: TRBV6-2/TRBV6-3; CDR3: ASSFPGRHEQY
length: 14; J: TRBJ2-7; V: TRBV11-1; CDR3: ASSLEVRTADYEQY
length: 14; J: TRBJ2-3; V: TRBV4-3; CDR3: ASSQDQGLAGDTQY
length: 18; J: TRBJ2-7; V: TRBV13; CDR3: ASSLGSSGTGGPSVDEQY
length: 12; J: TRBJ2-7; V: TRBV4-1; CDR3: ASSQGALPYEQY
length: 12; J: TRBJ1-4; V: TRBV5-4; CDR3: ASSLGLENEKLF
length: 12; J: TRBJ2-1; V: TRBV3-1; CDR3: ASSQGGASGEQF
length: 9; J: TRBJ2-1; V: TRBV6-2/TRBV6-3; CDR3: ASSRGTGVF
length: 11; J: TRBJ1-4; V: TRBV10-3; CDR3: ATLDRANEKLF
length: 11; J: TRBJ2-2; V: TRBV6-6; CDR3: ASRFYRTGELF
length: 15; J: TRBJ2-5; V: TRBV24-1; CDR3: ATSDFTGDTFGETQY
length: 13; J: TRBJ2-1; V: TRBV6-1; CDR3: ASSVLAGAVNEQF
length: 10; J: TRBJ2-7; V: TRBV6-6; CDR3: ASTPGYYEQY
length: 13; J: TRBJ2-1; V: TRBV12-3/TRBV12-4; CDR3: ASRGRGRGGNEQF
length: 10; J: TRBJ2-1; V: TRBV6-2/TRBV6-3; CDR3: TSNTVAGEQF
length: 13; J: TRBJ1-4; V: TRBV5-1; CDR3: ASSFGTSLGEKLF
length: 13; J: TRBJ2-2; V: TRBV12-3/TRBV12-4; CDR3: ASSWAAGGSGELF
length: 10; J: TRBJ2-3; V: TRBV19; CDR3: ASSPQGNTQY
length: 13; J: TRBJ1-6; V: TRBV18; CDR3: ASSPPAGENSPLH
length: 15; J: TRBJ2-7; V: TRBV7-2; CDR3: ASSLGGNRGRSYEQY
length: 14; J: NA; V: TRBV5-1; CDR3: ASSLGLEKGRYEQY
length: 11; J: TRBJ2-5; V: TRBV7-3; CDR3: ASSSGTEKTQY
length: 11; J: TRBJ2-1; V: TRBV10-3; CDR3: AIALAGFNEQF
length: 9; J: TRBJ2-5; V: TRBV20-1; CDR3: SAPLADEQY
length: 14; J: TRBJ2-4; V: TRBV2; CDR3: ASGDLAGTTFNIQY